This passage covers 11 T cell receptor beta chains from one sample sequenced in a study of blood T cell repertoires in COVID-19. Measured with immunoSEQ multiplex PCR; TCRdb has only the in-frame clones, and not every one. This sample has 180,000 or so clones, with 70% to 90% found just once. Sequencing used peripheral blood. These receptors originate from a man aged 60 to 69 with acute or convalescent COVID-19.

The gene calls are TRBV5-4 and TRBJ2-2; TRBD1 agrees at 8 bases. Germline trimming cut 5 bases from V and 0 bases from J; bases unmatched to any gene: 9. The CDR3 length is 17 residues. Per the germline V gene, CDR1 is SGHNT and CDR2 is YYREEE (reference sequence). For the CDR3, the DNA is TGTGCCAGCAGGCGAGGAGGACAGGGTCCGAACACCGGGGAGCTGTTTTTT. It yields the protein CASRRGGQGPNTGELFF.

The chain recombines TRBV5-1 with TRBJ2-1; 7 bases are a match to TRBD2. The V and J ends lost 4 bases and 7 bases, in that order; junction bases with no gene match: 11. Germline CDR1 SGHRS, CDR2 YFSETQ. This CDR3 has 15 amino acids. DNA of the CDR3: TGCGCCAGCAGCCCACCGGAGCAGGGAGGGAATGAGCAGTTCTTC. This codes for CASSPPEQGGNEQFF.

The chain employs TRBV11-2 and TRBJ1-4, with 8 bases matching TRBD1. CDR1 is SGHAT and CDR2 is FQNNGV in the germline V gene. The CDR3 is made up of 15 amino acids. Unmatched junction bases numbered 1, after V lost 0 bases and J lost 4 bases. The chain's CDR3 is CASSLDRGRNEKLFF. The CDR3 DNA follows: TGTGCCAGCAGCTTAGACAGGGGGCGTAATGAAAAACTGTTTTTT.

The chain joins TRBV9 to TRBJ2-2; 8 bases match TRBD2. The CDR3 contains 15 residues. From germline, CDR1 is SGDLS and CDR2 YYNGEE. Trimming cost V 4 bases and J 6 bases; bases outside gene matches: 8. CDR3 coding DNA: TGTGCCAGCAGCCCGACCGGACTAGCTTCCGGGGAGCTGTTTTTT. Translation gives CASSPTGLASGELFF. Full variable domain (outside the CDR3, taken from reference TRBV9 and TRBJ2-2): DSGVTQTPKHLITATGQRVTLRCSPRSGDLSVYWYQQSLDQGLQFLIQYYNGEERAKGNILERFSAQQFPDLHSELNLSSLELGDSALYFCASSPTGLASGELFFGEGSRLTVL.

CDR3 in amino acids: CASQGSNQPQHF. The CDR3, as DNA: TGTGCCAGCCAGGGTAGCAATCAGCCCCAGCATTTT. The V and J genes are TRBV6-6 and TRBJ1-5; D is possibly TRBD1 (5 bases). CDR3 length: 12 residues. Trimming took off 8 bases at V and 0 bases at J, with 5 bases between the two ends. Germline loops: CDR1 MNHNY, CDR2 SVGAGI (reference sequence).

The chain combines TRBV6-2 or TRBV6-3 with TRBJ2-1, with D possibly matching TRBD2 (6 bases). The CDR3 is 16 residues long. Trimming pared 0 bases from V and 8 bases from J, leaving 17 bases between. CDR1 is MNHEY, CDR2 SVGEGT, per germline. The CDR3 is CASSYSREDPRDEQFF. In DNA, the CDR3 is TGTGCCAGCAGTTACTCAAGGGAGGACCCGAGGGATGAGCAGTTCTTC.

The J gene is TRBJ1-1, the V gene TRBV19; 8 bases align to TRBD1. V lost 6 bases and J lost 7; bases outside the gene matches: 7. From germline, CDR1 is LNHDA and CDR2 SQIVND (reference sequence). The CDR3 is made up of 13 amino acids. In nucleotides, the CDR3 is TGTGCCAGTAGCTCACAGGGGGGGAGTGAAGCTTTCTTT. It yields the protein CASSSQGGSEAFF.

The rearrangement uses TRBV7-2 and TRBJ2-7; 10 nucleotides agree with TRBD1. Germline CDR1 is SGHTA and CDR2 is FQGNSA. The CDR3 extends over 14 amino acids. With V trimmed by 5 bases and J by 5 bases, 6 bases remained unmatched. The CDR3 is CASSPPGQGHEQYF. The CDR3 DNA is TGTGCCAGCAGCCCGCCGGGACAGGGGCACGAGCAGTACTTC.

This clone was observed once. V is TRBV18 and J is TRBJ2-3; D gene unclear. Germline values: CDR1 KGHSH, CDR2 LQKENI. V lost 3 bases and J 5 bases, leaving 6 bases between the germline ends. This CDR3 comprises 12 residues. The CDR3 DNA sequence: TGTGCCAGCTCACCCGACATAGATACGCAGTATTTT. Translated: CASSPDIDTQYF.

The rearrangement links TRBV5-1 to TRBJ2-2, with 11 nucleotides matching TRBD1. V gave up 4 bases and J gave up 1 base; unmatched junction bases: 3. Germline V gives CDR1 SGHRS, CDR2 YFSETQ. CDR3 length: 16 amino acids. DNA of the CDR3: TGCGCCAGCAGCCCGGGACAGGGGGGGAACACCGGGGAGCTGTTTTTT. This gives the protein CASSPGQGGNTGELFF.

A note on this clone: An end of the junction differs from the germline gene, which may be a read error. The chain links TRBV9 to TRBJ2-1; 11 bases match TRBD2. The CDR3 is made up of 16 amino acids. Germline CDR1 reads SGDLS; CDR2 reads YYNGEE. The CDR3 loop reads CASIVGTSGGEPEQFF. The CDR3 nucleotides read TGTGCCAGCATCGTAGGGACTAGCGGAGGGGAGCCTGAGCAGTTCTTC.